Given below is one T cell receptor (beta chain) in context. Profiled with immunoSEQ multiplex PCR; TCRdb holds only in-frame clones, not every one. The sample has roughly 280,000 clones, over 80% seen once. The data belong to a study of blood T cell repertoires in COVID-19. V trimming: 4 bases; J trimming: 8 bases; junction bases outside the gene matches: 7. CDR3 length equals 14 residues. Germline V lookup: CDR1 LNHDA, CDR2 SQIVND (reference sequence). The specimen was PBMCs or T cells enriched from blood (not recorded which). The receptor was isolated from a woman in her thirties with acute COVID-19. This chain uses TRBV19 with TRBJ2-4; 8 bases agree with TRBD1. The CDR3 DNA reads TGTGCCAGTAGTACTCCGACAGGGGCGGACATTCAGTACTTC. This gives the protein CASSTPTGADIQYF.